This T cell receptor beta chain is from a study of blood T cell repertoires in COVID-19. At the level of the study: Whether acute or convalescent, the COVID-19 samples came from the United States, Italy and Spain. PBMCs, B-cell-depleted T cells, or T cells were the source of the cDNA or gDNA that made up the material.

CDR3 size: 18 residues. Germline-derived CDR1 and CDR2 are SGHTA and FQGNSA. With V trimmed by 0 bases and J by 6 bases, 14 bases remained unmatched. Libraries were prepared by immunoSEQ multiplex PCR; TCRdb keeps only in-frame clonotypes and omits some of them. This table has some 63,000 clones, approximately 85% appearing once. The receptor's source is a human donor in a cohort sampled during active COVID-19. Sequences were obtained from peripheral blood. The V gene is TRBV7-2, the J gene TRBJ2-5, with 9 positions matching TRBD2. The CDR3 DNA reads TGTGCCAGCAGCTTAGCGGAGTTTGGCGGGGGGGCCGCAAAGACCCAGTACTTC. Encoded protein: CASSLAEFGGGAAKTQYF.